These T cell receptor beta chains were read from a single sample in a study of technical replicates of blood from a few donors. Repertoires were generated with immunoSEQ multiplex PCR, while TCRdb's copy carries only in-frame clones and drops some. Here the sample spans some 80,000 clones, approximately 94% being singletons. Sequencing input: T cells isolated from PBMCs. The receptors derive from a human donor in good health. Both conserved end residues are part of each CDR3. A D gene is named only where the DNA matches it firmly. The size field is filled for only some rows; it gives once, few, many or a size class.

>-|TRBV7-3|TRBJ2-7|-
CASSLQGDNEQYF
TGTGCCAGCAGCTTACAAGGGGACAACGAGCAGTACTTC
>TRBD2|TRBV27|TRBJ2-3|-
CASSSGGPISTDTQYF
TGTGCCAGCAGTTCGGGAGGGCCAATCAGCACAGATACGCAGTATTTT
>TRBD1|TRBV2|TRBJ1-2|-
CASNRDRDADGYTF
TGTGCCAGCAACCGGGACAGGGATGCGGATGGCTACACCTTC
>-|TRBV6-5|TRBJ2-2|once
CASRFLGTNTGELFF
TGTGCCAGCCGATTCCTCGGGACGAACACCGGGGAGCTGTTTTTT
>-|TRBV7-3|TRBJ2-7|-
CASSLTGTNDYEQYF
TGTGCCAGCAGCTTGACCGGGACAAATGACTACGAGCAGTACTTC
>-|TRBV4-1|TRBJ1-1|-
CASSRSSGDDTEAFF
TGCGCCAGCAGCCGCAGTTCAGGGGACGACACTGAAGCTTTCTTT
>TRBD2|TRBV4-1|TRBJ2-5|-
CASSPLAGDQETQYF
TGCGCCAGCAGCCCACTAGCGGGAGACCAAGAGACCCAGTACTTC
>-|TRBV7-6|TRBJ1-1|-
CASSLGGVNTEAFF
TGTGCCAGCAGCCTGGGGGGTGTAAACACTGAAGCTTTCTTT
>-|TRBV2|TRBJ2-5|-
CASSEWASEGETQYF
TGTGCCAGCAGTGAATGGGCGTCGGAGGGGGAGACCCAGTACTTC
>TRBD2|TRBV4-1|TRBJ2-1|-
CASSLLAGSYNEQFF
TGCGCCAGCAGCCTACTAGCGGGATCCTACAATGAGCAGTTCTTC
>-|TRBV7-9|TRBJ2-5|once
CASSLGLTEGETQYF
TGTGCCAGCAGCTTAGGACTTACGGAGGGAGAGACCCAGTACTTC
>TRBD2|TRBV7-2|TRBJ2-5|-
CASSLGREGPDRETQYF
TGTGCCAGCAGCTTAGGGCGGGAGGGCCCGGATCGGGAGACCCAGTACTTC
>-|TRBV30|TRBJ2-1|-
CAWEDNEQFF
TGTGCCTGGGAGGATAATGAGCAGTTCTTC